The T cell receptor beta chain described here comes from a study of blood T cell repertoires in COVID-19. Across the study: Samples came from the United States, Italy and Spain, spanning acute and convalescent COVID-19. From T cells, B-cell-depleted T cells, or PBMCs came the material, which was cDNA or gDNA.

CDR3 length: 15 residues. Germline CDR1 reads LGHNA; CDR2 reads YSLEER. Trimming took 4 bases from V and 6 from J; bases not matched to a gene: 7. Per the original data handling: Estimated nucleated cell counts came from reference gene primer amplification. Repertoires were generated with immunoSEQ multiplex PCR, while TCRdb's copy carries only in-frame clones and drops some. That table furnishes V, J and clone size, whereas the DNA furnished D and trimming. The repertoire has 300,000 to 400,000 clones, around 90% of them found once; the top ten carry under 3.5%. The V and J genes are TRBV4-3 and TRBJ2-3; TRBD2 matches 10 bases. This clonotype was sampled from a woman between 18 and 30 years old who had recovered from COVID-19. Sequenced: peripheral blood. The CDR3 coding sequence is TGCGCCAGCAGCCGCGGGCTAGCGGGAGCGGATACGCAGTATTTT. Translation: CASSRGLAGADTQYF.